The clone carrying this T cell receptor beta chain was detected only a few times. This record belongs to a study of cytomegalovirus exposure and HLA in healthy donors. 60 Vbeta and 13 Jbeta primers were used in PCR. Sequenced by immunoSEQ multiplex PCR; TCRdb stores in-frame clones only, minus some. The profile shows 150,000 to 200,000 clones, around 83% of them singletons. The clonotype originates from a man aged 50-59 years in good health and CMV-seropositive. Source material: PBMCs.

The CDR3 reads CASSGGGINIQYF. CDR3 nucleotide sequence: TGTGCCAGCAGCGGGGGAGGAATAAACATTCAGTACTTC. The V and J genes are TRBV5-6 and TRBJ2-4; possible D gene TRBD2, 6 bases. In germline, CDR1 is SGHDT, CDR2 YYEEEE. V was pared by 4 bases and J by 6 bases, with 11 bases between. This CDR3 spans 13 amino acids.